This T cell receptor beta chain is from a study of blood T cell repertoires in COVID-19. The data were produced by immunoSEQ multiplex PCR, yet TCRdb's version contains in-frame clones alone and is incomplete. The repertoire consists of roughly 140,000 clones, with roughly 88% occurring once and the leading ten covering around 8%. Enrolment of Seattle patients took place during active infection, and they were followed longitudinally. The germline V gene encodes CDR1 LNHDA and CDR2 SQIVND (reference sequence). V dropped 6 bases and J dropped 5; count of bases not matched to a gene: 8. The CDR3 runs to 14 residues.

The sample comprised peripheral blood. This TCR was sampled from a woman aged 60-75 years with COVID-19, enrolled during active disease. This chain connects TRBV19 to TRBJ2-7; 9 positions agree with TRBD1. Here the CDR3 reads CASRPGQGFNEQYF. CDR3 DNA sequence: TGTGCCAGTAGACCAGGACAGGGGTTTAACGAGCAGTACTTC.